What follows describes a single TCR beta chain. The antigen remains undetermined. PCR used 60 Vbeta primers and 13 Jbeta primers. Sequencing used immunoSEQ multiplex PCR; TCRdb keeps in-frame clones, though not all of them. The sample totals about 99,000 clones; its top ten clones hold 3.5%. Germline V gene sequence: CDR1 SGHRS, CDR2 YFSETQ. The CDR3 consists of 17 residues. The junction had 13 bases not matched to a gene; V was cut back by 1 base and J by 7 bases. This sample is part of a study of cytomegalovirus exposure and HLA in healthy donors. Study-level results: The authors later found HLA-associated TCR beta chains more clonally expanded than equally common others. The majority of CMV-associated TCR beta chains were reported as apparently HLA-restricted in a later analysis. The study reported that TCR beta sequences accurately predicted HLA-A and HLA-B alleles in most subjects.

The TCR originated in a man aged 35-49 years in good health and CMV-seronegative. Material: PBMCs. The chain couples TRBV5-1 to TRBJ2-1; 8 bases map to TRBD2. CDR3 sequence (DNA): TGCGCCAGCAGCTTGACGACCGGGACTAGTACTATTAATGAGCAGTTCTTC. This encodes CASSLTTGTSTINEQFF. The variable domain in full, with the rest retrieved from reference TRBV5-1 and TRBJ2-1, is KAGVTQTPRYLIKTRGQQVTLSCSPISGHRSVSWYQQTPGQGLQFLFEYFSETQRNKGNFPGRFSGRQFSNSRSEMNVSTLELGDSALYLCASSLTTGTSTINEQFFGPGTRLTVL.